Sequencing of this TCR beta chain was carried out in a study of blood T cell repertoires in COVID-19. Clones were read by immunoSEQ multiplex PCR, and TCRdb kept only the in-frame ones, dropping some. The sample contains 68,000 or so clones, around 85% of which appear only once. This CDR3 is built from 17 residues. V was clipped by 0 bases and J by 4 bases; unmatched bases: 8. The germline CDR1 and CDR2 sequences are MGHRA and YSYEKL. The receptor was isolated from a woman aged 45-60 years with acute or convalescent COVID-19. The genes are TRBV4-1 and TRBJ2-1; 8 positions match TRBD2. The source material was peripheral blood. The CDR3 region has the DNA TGCGCCAGCAGCCAAGAGGAAAGCGGGGGCCTATACAATGAGCAGTTCTTC. This codes for CASSQEESGGLYNEQFF.